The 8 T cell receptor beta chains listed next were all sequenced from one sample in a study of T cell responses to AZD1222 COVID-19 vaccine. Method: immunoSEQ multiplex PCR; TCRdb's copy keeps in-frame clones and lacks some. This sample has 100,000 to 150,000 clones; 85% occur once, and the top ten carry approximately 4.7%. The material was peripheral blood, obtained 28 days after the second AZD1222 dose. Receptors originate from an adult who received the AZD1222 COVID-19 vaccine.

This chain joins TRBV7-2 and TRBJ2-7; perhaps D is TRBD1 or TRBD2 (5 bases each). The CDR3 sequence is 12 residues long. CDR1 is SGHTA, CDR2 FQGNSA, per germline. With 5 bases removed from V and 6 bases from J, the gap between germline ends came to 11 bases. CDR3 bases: TGTGCCAGCAGCGGACGGGGACCCGAGCAGTACTTC. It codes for CASSGRGPEQYF.

CDR3 nucleotides: TGTGCCATCACCCGGACAGGGGACGCCAACTATGGCTACACCTTC. This encodes CAITRTGDANYGYTF. The V call is TRBV10-3, the J call TRBJ1-2; 9 bases match TRBD1. The CDR3 has 15 residues. The trim removed 7 bases at V and 2 bases at J, leaving 8 bases unmatched. The germline V gene has CDR1 ENHRY and CDR2 SYGVKD.

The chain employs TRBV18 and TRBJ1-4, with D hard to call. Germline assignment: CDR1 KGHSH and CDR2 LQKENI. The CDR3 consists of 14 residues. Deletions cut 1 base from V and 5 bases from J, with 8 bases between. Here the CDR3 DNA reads TGTGCCAGCTCACCACAGGGCCTGAATGAAAAACTGTTTTTT. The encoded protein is CASSPQGLNEKLFF.

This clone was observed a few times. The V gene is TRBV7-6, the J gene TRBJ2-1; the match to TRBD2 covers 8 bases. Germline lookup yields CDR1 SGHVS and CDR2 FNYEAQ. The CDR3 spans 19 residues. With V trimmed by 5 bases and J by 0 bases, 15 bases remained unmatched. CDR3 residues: CASSPQPPGGASSYNEQFF. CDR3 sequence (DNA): TGTGCCAGCAGCCCACAGCCTCCGGGGGGGGCCAGCTCCTACAATGAGCAGTTCTTC.

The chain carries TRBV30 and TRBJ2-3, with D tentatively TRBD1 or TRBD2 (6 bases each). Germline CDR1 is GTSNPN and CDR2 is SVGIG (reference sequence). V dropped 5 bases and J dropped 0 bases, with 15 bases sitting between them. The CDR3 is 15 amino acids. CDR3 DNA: TGTGCCTGGGGGGGGCTCGAGCTTAGCACAGATACGCAGTATTTT. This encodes CAWGGLELSTDTQYF.

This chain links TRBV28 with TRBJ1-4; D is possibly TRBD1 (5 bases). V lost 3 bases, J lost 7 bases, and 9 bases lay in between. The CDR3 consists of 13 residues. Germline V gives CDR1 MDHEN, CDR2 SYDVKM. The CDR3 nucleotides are TGTGCCAGCAGTTTTGGGGCACTTGAAAAACTGTTTTTT. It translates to CASSFGALEKLFF.

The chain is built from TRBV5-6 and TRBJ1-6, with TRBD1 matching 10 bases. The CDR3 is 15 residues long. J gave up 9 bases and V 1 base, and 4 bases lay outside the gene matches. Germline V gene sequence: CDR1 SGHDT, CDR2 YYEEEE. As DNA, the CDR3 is TGTGCCAGCAGCTTGTTGGGACAGGGGAGTTCACCCCTCCACTTT. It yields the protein CASSLLGQGSSPLHF.

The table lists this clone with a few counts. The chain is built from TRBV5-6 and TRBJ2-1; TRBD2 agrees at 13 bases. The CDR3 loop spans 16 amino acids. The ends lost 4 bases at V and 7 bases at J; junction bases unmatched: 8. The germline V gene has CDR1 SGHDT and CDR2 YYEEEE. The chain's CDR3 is CASSVLKTSGGNEQFF. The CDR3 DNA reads TGTGCCAGCAGCGTCCTGAAGACTAGCGGGGGGAATGAGCAGTTCTTC.